This T cell receptor (beta chain) was identified during a study of blood T cell repertoires in COVID-19. Study-wide context: Acute-phase and convalescent COVID-19 samples originated in the United States, Italy and Spain. Sources were T cells, B-cell-depleted T cells, or PBMCs; the material itself was cDNA or gDNA.

CDR1 is SGHTA, CDR2 FQGNSA, per germline. V lost 0 bases, J lost 10 bases, and 10 bases lay in between. The CDR3 spans 14 residues. Methods used by the authors: Amplification of reference gene primers was used by the study to estimate nucleated cell counts. The table came from immunoSEQ multiplex PCR; TCRdb's copy has only in-frame clones and leaves some out. V and J calls and clone size are as listed in that table; D and trimming were resolved from the DNA. Among tens of thousands of clones listed, less than 95% were seen once. Sequenced input: peripheral blood. This chain links TRBV7-2 with TRBJ1-6; maybe TRBD1 (5 bases). This clonotype was sampled from a man in his 70s with acute or convalescent COVID-19. CDR3 nucleotide sequence: TGTGCCAGCAGCTTAGCCAGGGTCGGGTCACCCCTCCACTTT. Encoded protein: CASSLARVGSPLHF.